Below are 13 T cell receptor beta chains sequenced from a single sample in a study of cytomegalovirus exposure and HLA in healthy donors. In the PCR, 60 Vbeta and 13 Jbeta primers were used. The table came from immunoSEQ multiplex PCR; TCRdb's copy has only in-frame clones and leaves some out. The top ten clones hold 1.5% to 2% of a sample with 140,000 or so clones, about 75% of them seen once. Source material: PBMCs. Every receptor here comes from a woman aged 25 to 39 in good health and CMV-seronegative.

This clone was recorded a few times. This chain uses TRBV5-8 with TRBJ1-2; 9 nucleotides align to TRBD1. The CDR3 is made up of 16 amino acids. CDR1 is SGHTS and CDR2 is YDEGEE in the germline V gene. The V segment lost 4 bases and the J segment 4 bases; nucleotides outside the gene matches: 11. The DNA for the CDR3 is TGTGCCAGCAGCCAAAGCGGGACAGGGCTCTCCTATGGCTACACCTTC. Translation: CASSQSGTGLSYGYTF.

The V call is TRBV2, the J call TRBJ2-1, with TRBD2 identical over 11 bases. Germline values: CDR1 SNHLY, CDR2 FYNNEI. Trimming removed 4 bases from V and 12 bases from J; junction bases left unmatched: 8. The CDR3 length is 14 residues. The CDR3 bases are TGTGCCAGCAGTGGGACTAGCGGGTTATCACGGCAGTTCTTC. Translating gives CASSGTSGLSRQFF.

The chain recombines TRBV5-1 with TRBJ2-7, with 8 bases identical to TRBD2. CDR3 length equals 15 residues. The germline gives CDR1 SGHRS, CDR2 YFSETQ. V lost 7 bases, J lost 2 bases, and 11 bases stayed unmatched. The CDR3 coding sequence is TGCGCCAGCGCCTCCGGGGGGGCGTCGACCTACGAGCAGTACTTC. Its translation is CASASGGASTYEQYF.

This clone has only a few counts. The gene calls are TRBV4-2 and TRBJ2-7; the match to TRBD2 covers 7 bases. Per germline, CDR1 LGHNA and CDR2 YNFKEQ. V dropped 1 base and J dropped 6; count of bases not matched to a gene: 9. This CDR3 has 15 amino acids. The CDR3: CASSQGNNQRGEQYF. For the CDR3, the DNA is TGTGCCAGCAGCCAAGGAAATAACCAGCGGGGCGAGCAGTACTTC.

CDR3 sequence (DNA): TGCAGTGCTGTAAGGACTTGTGAGCAGTACGTC. As protein: CSAVRTCEQYV. The chain employs TRBV20-1 and TRBJ2-7, with D perhaps TRBD2 (5 bases). V lost 5 bases to trimming and J lost 7 bases, with 12 bases between them. Germline V gene data show CDR1 as DFQATT and CDR2 as SNEGSKA (reference sequence). CDR3 length equals 11 residues.

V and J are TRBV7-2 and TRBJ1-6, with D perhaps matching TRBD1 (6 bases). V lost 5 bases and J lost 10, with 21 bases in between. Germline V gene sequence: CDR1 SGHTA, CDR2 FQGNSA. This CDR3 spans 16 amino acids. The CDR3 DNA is TGTGCCAGCAGCCTAAGTCCCCCACAGGGTGTGTCACCCCTCCACTTT. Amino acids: CASSLSPPQGVSPLHF.

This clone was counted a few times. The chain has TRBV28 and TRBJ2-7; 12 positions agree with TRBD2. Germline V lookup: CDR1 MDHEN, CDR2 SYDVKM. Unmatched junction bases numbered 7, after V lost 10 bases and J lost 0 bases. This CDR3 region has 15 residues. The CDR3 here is CAIRATSGSSYEQYF. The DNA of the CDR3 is TGTGCCATCCGAGCGACTAGCGGGAGCTCCTACGAGCAGTACTTC. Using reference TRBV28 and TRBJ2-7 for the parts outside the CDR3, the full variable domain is DVKVTQSSRYLVKRTGEKVFLECVQDMDHENMFWYRQDPGLGLRLIYFSYDVKMKEKGDIPEGYSVSREKKERFSLILESASTNQTSMYLCAIRATSGSSYEQYFGPGTRLTVT.

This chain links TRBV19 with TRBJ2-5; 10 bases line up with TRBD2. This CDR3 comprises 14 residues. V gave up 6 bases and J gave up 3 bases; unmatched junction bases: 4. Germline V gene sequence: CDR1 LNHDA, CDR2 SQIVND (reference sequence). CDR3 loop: CASRVSGGKETQYF. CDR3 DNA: TGTGCCAGTAGGGTTAGCGGGGGGAAAGAGACCCAGTACTTC.

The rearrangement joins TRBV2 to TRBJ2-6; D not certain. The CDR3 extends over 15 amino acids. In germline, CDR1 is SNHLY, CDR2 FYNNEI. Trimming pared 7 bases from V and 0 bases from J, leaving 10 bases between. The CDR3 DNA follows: TGTGCCAGCAACCCTATCAACTCTGGGGCCAACGTCCTGACTTTC. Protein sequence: CASNPINSGANVLTF. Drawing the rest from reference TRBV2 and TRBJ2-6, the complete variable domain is EPEVTQTPSHQVTQMGQEVILRCVPISNHLYFYWYRQILGQKVEFLVSFYNNEISEKSEIFDDQFSVERPDGSNFTLKIRSTKLEDSAMYFCASNPINSGANVLTFGAGSRLTVL.

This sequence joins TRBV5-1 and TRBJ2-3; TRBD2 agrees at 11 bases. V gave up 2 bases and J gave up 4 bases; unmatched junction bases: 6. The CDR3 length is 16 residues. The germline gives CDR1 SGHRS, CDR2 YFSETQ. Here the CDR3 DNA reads TGCGCCAGCAGCTTAACTAGCGGGAGAGGCGCAGATACGCAGTATTTT. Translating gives CASSLTSGRGADTQYF.

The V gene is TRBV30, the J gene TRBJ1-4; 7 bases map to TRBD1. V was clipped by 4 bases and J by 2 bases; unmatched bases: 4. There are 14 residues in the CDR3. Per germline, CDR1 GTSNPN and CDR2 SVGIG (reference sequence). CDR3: CAWTTGRTNEKLFF. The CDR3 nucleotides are TGTGCCTGGACGACAGGGAGGACTAATGAAAAACTGTTTTTT.

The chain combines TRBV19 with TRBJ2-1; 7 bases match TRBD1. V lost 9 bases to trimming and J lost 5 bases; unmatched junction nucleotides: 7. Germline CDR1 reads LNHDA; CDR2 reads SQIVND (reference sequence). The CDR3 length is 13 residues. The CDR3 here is CASRDSADNEQFF. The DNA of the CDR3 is TGTGCCAGCCGGGACAGCGCTGACAATGAGCAGTTCTTC. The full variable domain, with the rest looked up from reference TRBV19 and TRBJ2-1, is DGGITQSPKYLFRKEGQNVTLSCEQNLNHDAMYWYRQDPGQGLRLIYYSQIVNDFQKGDIAEGYSVSREKKESFPLTVTSAQKNPTAFYLCASRDSADNEQFFGPGTRLTVL.

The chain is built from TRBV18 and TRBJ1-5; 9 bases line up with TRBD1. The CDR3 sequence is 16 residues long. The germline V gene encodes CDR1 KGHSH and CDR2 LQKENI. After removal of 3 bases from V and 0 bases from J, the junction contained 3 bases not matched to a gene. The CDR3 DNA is TGTGCCAGCTCACCTGGACAGGGGAATAGCAATCAGCCCCAGCATTTT. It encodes CASSPGQGNSNQPQHF.